The rows below give T cell receptor beta chains drawn from one sample of a study of T cell repertoires in cytomegalovirus infection. MiXCR was run by TCRdb on the reads, yielding one entry per CDR3 protein. This table has some 180,000 distinct CDR3 sequences, roughly a fifth appearing once. Input material: PBMCs. These receptors were collected from a human donor in good health (CMV status not recorded). Some clones in this sample may be carry-over from other donors' samples. CDR3s include the opening cysteine and the closing phenylalanine or tryptophan. The D gene is left open where the match is weak. For some rows the clone size is stated as once, few or many, or as a class when expanded; others skip it.

abundance	j_gene	len	v_gene	d_gene	CDR3aa	CDR3nt
few	TRBJ1-1	13	TRBV4-3	TRBD1	CASSQGQGYEAFF	TGCGCCAGCAGCCAAGGACAGGGATATGAAGCTTTCTTT
many	TRBJ1-2	15	TRBV28	TRBD1	CASSLPLGQNYGYTF	TGTGCCAGCAGTTTGCCTCTGGGACAGAACTATGGCTACACCTTC
few	TRBJ2-5	18	TRBV6-2/TRBV6-3	TRBD2	CASSIGTSGILPQETQYF	TGTGCCAGCAGCATCGGGACTAGCGGGATACTCCCCCAAGAGACCCAGTACTTC
-	TRBJ2-7	11	TRBV18	-	CASSTGGEQYF	TGTGCCAGCTCTACGGGCGGCGAGCAGTACTTC
-	TRBJ2-7	15	TRBV11-3	TRBD2	CASSLDATSGGEQYF	TGTGCCAGCAGCTTAGATGCCACTAGCGGGGGCGAGCAGTACTTC
many	TRBJ2-1	14	TRBV10-2	TRBD2	CASSESLREIEQFF	TGCGCCAGCAGTGAGTCGTTGCGGGAGATTGAGCAGTTCTTC
-	TRBJ2-5	13	TRBV6-1	-	CASSEFQGETQYF	TGTGCCAGCAGTGAATTCCAGGGGGAGACCCAGTACTTC
-	TRBJ1-1	14	TRBV11-2	TRBD1	CASSSDRVSTEAFF	TGTGCCAGCAGCTCCGACAGGGTGAGCACTGAAGCTTTCTTT
many	TRBJ2-1	11	TRBV7-2	-	CASSQGGGQFF	TGTGCCAGCAGCCAGGGAGGGGGGCAGTTCTTC
-	TRBJ2-2	16	TRBV5-5	-	CASSLTGDEKTGELFF	TGTGCCAGCAGCTTGACGGGAGATGAGAAAACCGGGGAGCTGTTTTTT
many	TRBJ2-5	13	TRBV5-1	-	CASSLVGQETQYF	TGCGCCAGCAGCTTGGTCGGTCAAGAGACCCAGTACTTC
few	TRBJ2-3	17	TRBV2	TRBD2	CASRRSTSGSGTDTQYF	TGTGCCAGCAGGAGATCGACTAGCGGGAGTGGCACAGATACGCAGTATTTT
many	TRBJ2-5	14	TRBV6-2/TRBV6-3	-	CASSYIGYQETQYF	TGTGCCAGCAGTTACATAGGATACCAAGAGACCCAGTACTTC
-	TRBJ2-3	14	TRBV19	-	CASSMGASEDTQYF	TGTGCCAGTAGTATGGGGGCCAGTGAAGATACGCAGTATTTT
-	TRBJ1-2	15	TRBV5-1	TRBD1	CASSLEGALNYGYTF	TGCGCCAGCAGCTTGGAGGGGGCATTAAACTATGGCTACACCTTC
few	TRBJ2-1	19	TRBV4-1	TRBD2	CASSQAGTSGGNRYNEQFF	TGCGCCAGCAGCCAAGCCGGGACTAGCGGGGGGAACCGATACAATGAGCAGTTCTTC
many	TRBJ2-2	15	TRBV7-2	TRBD2	CASSRLAGVNGELFF	TGTGCCAGCAGCCGACTAGCGGGAGTGAACGGGGAGCTGTTTTTT
once	TRBJ1-1	15	TRBV10-1	-	CASSESGGPNTEAFF	TGCGCCAGCAGTGAGTCGGGGGGGCCGAACACTGAAGCTTTCTTT
-	TRBJ1-5	12	TRBV12-3/TRBV12-4	-	CASSFQARAQHF	TGTGCCAGCAGTTTTCAGGCCCGCGCCCAGCATTTT
-	TRBJ1-6	17	TRBV6-5	-	CASSYSGTGSYNSPLHF	TGTGCCAGCAGTTACTCTGGCACAGGGTCCTATAATTCACCCCTCCACTTT
few	TRBJ1-1	14	TRBV6-1	TRBD1	CASSGQGAHTEAFF	TGTGCCAGCAGTGGACAGGGGGCCCACACTGAAGCTTTCTTT
few	TRBJ2-2	12	TRBV29-1	-	CSVAIPPGELFF	TGCAGCGTTGCTATCCCCCCCGGGGAGCTGTTTTTT
-	TRBJ1-1	15	TRBV14	-	CASSFRRGENTEAFF	TGTGCCAGCAGCTTCCGCCGGGGCGAGAACACTGAAGCTTTCTTT
many	TRBJ2-7	14	TRBV7-2	TRBD2	CASSRLAGGYEQYF	TGTGCCAGCAGCCGACTAGCGGGGGGATACGAGCAGTACTTC
-	TRBJ1-2	17	TRBV4-1	TRBD1	CASSQDAWTGANYGYTF	TGCGCCAGCAGCCAAGATGCCTGGACAGGAGCGAACTATGGCTACACCTTC
once	TRBJ1-1	11	TRBV7-4	-	CANSPSAGAFF	TGTGCCAACAGCCCATCCGCTGGAGCTTTCTTT
many	TRBJ2-7	16	TRBV7-2	TRBD2	CASSFLAGGPSYEQYF	TGTGCCAGCAGCTTTCTGGCGGGAGGGCCTAGCTACGAGCAGTACTTC
many	TRBJ2-5	16	TRBV7-2	TRBD1	CASSLAQTGGQETQYF	TGTGCCAGCAGCTTAGCGCAGACAGGGGGCCAAGAGACCCAGTACTTC
many	TRBJ2-3	15	TRBV6-1	-	CASSEARNPTDTQYF	TGTGCCAGCAGTGAAGCGCGGAACCCCACAGATACGCAGTATTTT
-	TRBJ1-1	17	TRBV14	-	CASSRATGPHTGTEAFF	TGTGCCAGCAGCCGAGCAACGGGACCCCATACGGGGACTGAAGCTTTCTTT
many	TRBJ2-7	15	TRBV7-9	TRBD2	CASSPRLAGEYEQYF	TGTGCCAGCAGCCCCCGACTAGCGGGAGAATACGAGCAGTACTTC
-	TRBJ2-3	14	TRBV20-1	TRBD2	CSAGLGSSTDTQYF	TGCAGTGCGGGACTAGGGTCTAGCACAGATACGCAGTATTTT
few	TRBJ2-1	13	TRBV20-1	-	CSAPGRQYNEQFF	TGCAGTGCACCTGGGAGGCAGTACAATGAGCAGTTCTTC
many	TRBJ1-1	17	TRBV20-1	-	CSARDTGGGYWNTEAFF	TGCAGTGCTAGAGATACGGGTGGGGGGTATTGGAACACTGAAGCTTTCTTT
few	TRBJ2-2	17	TRBV29-1	TRBD1	CSVEDRGGGPNTGELFF	TGCAGCGTGGAAGACAGGGGGGGCGGACCGAACACCGGGGAGCTGTTTTTT
few	TRBJ2-6	17	TRBV23-1	-	CASSQSQERPGANVLTF	TGCGCCAGCAGTCAATCGCAAGAAAGACCTGGGGCCAACGTCCTGACTTTC
many	TRBJ1-1	16	TRBV7-3	TRBD1	CASSRQGGIGNTEAFF	TGTGCCAGCAGCCGGCAGGGGGGCATCGGGAACACTGAAGCTTTCTTT
-	TRBJ2-7	14	TRBV28	-	CASSNSAGLYEQYF	TGTGCCAGCAGTAACAGTGCGGGGCTCTACGAGCAGTACTTC
few	TRBJ2-2	16	TRBV7-3	TRBD2	CASRAPSGGLSGELFF	TGTGCCAGCAGAGCCCCTAGCGGGGGGTTATCCGGGGAGCTGTTTTTT
-	TRBJ2-7	14	TRBV28	-	CASSFPRRTHEQYF	TGTGCCAGCAGTTTCCCCCGCAGGACCCACGAGCAGTACTTC
many	TRBJ2-3	17	TRBV7-6	-	CASSVTAGGTSTDTQYF	TGTGCCAGCAGCGTTACCGCTGGGGGGACTAGCACAGATACGCAGTATTTT
-	TRBJ2-1	16	TRBV4-1	-	CPSSQVDLVSYNEQFF	TGCCCCAGCAGCCAAGTTGACTTGGTCTCCTACAATGAGCAGTTCTTC
few	TRBJ2-1	16	TRBV4-1	TRBD1	CASSLPGTGVNNEQFF	TGCGCCAGCAGCCTTCCCGGGACAGGGGTGAACAATGAGCAGTTCTTC
-	TRBJ2-3	15	TRBV9	-	CASSVGGGTTDTQYF	TGTGCCAGCAGCGTAGGTGGGGGGACCACAGATACGCAGTATTTT
-	TRBJ2-4	15	TRBV19	-	CASSIGLLAKNIQYF	TGTGCCAGTAGTATAGGTTTACTAGCCAAAAACATTCAGTACTTC
-	TRBJ1-1	13	TRBV15	-	CATSRDLTVEAFF	TGTGCCACCAGCAGAGATCTTACGGTTGAAGCTTTCTTT
-	TRBJ2-7	17	TRBV7-8	TRBD2	CASSLLPGLAFSYEQYF	TGTGCCAGCAGCTTACTCCCGGGACTAGCATTCTCCTACGAGCAGTACTTC
many	TRBJ2-7	14	TRBV7-8	-	CASSLQGASYEQYF	TGTGCCAGCAGCTTACAGGGAGCCTCCTACGAGCAGTACTTC
-	TRBJ2-1	15	TRBV12-3/TRBV12-4	TRBD2	CASSFQAGVGDEQFF	TGTGCCAGCAGTTTTCAGGCGGGAGTGGGCGATGAGCAGTTCTTC